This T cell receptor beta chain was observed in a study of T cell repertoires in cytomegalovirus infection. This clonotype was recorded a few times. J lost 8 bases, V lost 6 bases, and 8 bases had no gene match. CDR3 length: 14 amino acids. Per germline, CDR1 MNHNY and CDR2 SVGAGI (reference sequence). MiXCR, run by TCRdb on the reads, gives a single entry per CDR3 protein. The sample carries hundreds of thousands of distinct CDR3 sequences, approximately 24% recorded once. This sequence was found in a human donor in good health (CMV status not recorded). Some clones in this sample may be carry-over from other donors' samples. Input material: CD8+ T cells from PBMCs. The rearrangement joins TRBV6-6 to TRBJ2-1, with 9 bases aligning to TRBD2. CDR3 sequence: CASSQGLAFDEQFF. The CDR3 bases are TGTGCCAGCAGCCAGGGACTAGCCTTTGATGAGCAGTTCTTC.